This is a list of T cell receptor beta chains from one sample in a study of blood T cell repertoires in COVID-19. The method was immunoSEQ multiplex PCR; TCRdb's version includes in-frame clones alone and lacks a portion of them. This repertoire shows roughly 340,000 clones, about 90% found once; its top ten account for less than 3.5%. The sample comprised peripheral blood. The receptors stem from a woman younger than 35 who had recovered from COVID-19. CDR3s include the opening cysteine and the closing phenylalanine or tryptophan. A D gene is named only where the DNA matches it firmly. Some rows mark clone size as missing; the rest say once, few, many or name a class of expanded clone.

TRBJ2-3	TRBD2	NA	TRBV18	TGTGCCAGCTCACCAGGCCTAGCGGGAGGGACAGATACGCAGTATTTT	CASSPGLAGGTDTQYF
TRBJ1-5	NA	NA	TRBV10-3	TGTGCCATCAGTGCAAAACAGGGAAAAGGTCAGCCCCAGCATTTT	CAISAKQGKGQPQHF
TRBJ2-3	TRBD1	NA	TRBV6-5	TGTGCCAGCACCACAGGACAGGGGATCGGTACGCAGTATTTT	CASTTGQGIGTQYF
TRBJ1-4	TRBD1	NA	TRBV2	TGTGCCAGCAAAGGGGACAGCGTGGGAGAAAAACTGTTTTTT	CASKGDSVGEKLFF
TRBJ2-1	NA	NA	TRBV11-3	TGTGCCAGCAGCTCGATTACAGGGTACAATGAGCAGTTCTTC	CASSSITGYNEQFF
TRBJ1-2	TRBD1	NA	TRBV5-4	TGTGCCAGCAGCCAGGCGGGACAGGAGGACTATGGCTACACCTTC	CASSQAGQEDYGYTF
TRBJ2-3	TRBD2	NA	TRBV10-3	TGTGCCATCAGTGAAGGCGGGAGTGGAAATACGCAGTATTTT	CAISEGGSGNTQYF
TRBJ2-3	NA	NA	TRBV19	TGTGCCAGTAGTATAGATCGCTGGGCGGGGCTTCTGTATTTT	CASSIDRWAGLLYF
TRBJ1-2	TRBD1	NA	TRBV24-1	TGTGCCCCTAAGAAGACAGGGGGCTATGGCTACACCTTC	CAPKKTGGYGYTF
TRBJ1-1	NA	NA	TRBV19	TGTGCCAGTAGTTGGGGGGACACTGAAGCTTTCTTT	CASSWGDTEAFF
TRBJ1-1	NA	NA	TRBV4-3	TGCGCCAGCAGCCAAGAGACAGTAGGCACTGAAGCTTTCTTT	CASSQETVGTEAFF
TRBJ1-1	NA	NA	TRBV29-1	TGCAGCGTTACGAGTAACACTGAAGCTTTCTTT	CSVTSNTEAFF
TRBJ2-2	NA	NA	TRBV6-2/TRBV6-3	TGTGCCAGCAGTTACTCGGGGGGAACCGGGGAGCTGTTTTTT	CASSYSGGTGELFF
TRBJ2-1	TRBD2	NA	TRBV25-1	TGTGCCAGCAGTGGCACTAGCGGGGCCGGGGATGAGCAGTTCTTC	CASSGTSGAGDEQFF
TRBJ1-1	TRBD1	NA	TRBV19	TGTGCCAGTAGAGAGGGACAGCCGAACACTGAAGCTTTCTTT	CASREGQPNTEAFF
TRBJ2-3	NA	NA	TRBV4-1	TGCGCCAGCAGCCATTTCGGTTCAGATACGCAGTATTTT	CASSHFGSDTQYF
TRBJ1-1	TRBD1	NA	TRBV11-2	TGTGCCAGCAGCTTATTCCTAGGGGGCCCTAACACTGAAGCTTTCTTT	CASSLFLGGPNTEAFF
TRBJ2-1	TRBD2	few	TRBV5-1	TGCGCCAGCAGCTTGGGGACTAGCGGGATAGACAATGAGCAGTTCTTC	CASSLGTSGIDNEQFF
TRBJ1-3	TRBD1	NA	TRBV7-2	TGTGCCAGCAGCTTAGTTCAGGGGGGCTCTGGAAACACCATATATTTT	CASSLVQGGSGNTIYF
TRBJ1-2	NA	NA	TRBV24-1	TGTGCCACCAGTGACCTCGACAGGTACTATGGCTACACCTTC	CATSDLDRYYGYTF
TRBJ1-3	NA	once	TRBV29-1	TGCAGCGTACGAATCACAGTAAATGGAAACACCATATATTTT	CSVRITVNGNTIYF
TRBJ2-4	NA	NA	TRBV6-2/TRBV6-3	TGTGCCAGCAGTTACTCGGGCCCCTCCAACATTCAGTACTTC	CASSYSGPSNIQYF